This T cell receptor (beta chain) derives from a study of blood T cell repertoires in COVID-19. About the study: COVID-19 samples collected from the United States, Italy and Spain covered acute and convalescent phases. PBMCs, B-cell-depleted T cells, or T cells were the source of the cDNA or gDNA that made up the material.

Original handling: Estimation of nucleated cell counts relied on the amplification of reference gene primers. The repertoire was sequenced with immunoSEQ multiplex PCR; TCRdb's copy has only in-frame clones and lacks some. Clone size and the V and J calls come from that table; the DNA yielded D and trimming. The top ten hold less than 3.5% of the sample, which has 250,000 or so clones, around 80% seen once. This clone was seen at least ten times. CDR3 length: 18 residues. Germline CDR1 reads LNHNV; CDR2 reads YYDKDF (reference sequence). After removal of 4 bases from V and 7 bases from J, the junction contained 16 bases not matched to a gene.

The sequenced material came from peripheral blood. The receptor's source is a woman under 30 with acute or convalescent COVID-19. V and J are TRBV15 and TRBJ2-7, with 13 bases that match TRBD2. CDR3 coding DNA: TGTGCCACCAGCACTTCCGAAACAGGACTAGCGGGAGCGAGGGAGCAGTACTTC. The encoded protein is CATSTSETGLAGAREQYF.